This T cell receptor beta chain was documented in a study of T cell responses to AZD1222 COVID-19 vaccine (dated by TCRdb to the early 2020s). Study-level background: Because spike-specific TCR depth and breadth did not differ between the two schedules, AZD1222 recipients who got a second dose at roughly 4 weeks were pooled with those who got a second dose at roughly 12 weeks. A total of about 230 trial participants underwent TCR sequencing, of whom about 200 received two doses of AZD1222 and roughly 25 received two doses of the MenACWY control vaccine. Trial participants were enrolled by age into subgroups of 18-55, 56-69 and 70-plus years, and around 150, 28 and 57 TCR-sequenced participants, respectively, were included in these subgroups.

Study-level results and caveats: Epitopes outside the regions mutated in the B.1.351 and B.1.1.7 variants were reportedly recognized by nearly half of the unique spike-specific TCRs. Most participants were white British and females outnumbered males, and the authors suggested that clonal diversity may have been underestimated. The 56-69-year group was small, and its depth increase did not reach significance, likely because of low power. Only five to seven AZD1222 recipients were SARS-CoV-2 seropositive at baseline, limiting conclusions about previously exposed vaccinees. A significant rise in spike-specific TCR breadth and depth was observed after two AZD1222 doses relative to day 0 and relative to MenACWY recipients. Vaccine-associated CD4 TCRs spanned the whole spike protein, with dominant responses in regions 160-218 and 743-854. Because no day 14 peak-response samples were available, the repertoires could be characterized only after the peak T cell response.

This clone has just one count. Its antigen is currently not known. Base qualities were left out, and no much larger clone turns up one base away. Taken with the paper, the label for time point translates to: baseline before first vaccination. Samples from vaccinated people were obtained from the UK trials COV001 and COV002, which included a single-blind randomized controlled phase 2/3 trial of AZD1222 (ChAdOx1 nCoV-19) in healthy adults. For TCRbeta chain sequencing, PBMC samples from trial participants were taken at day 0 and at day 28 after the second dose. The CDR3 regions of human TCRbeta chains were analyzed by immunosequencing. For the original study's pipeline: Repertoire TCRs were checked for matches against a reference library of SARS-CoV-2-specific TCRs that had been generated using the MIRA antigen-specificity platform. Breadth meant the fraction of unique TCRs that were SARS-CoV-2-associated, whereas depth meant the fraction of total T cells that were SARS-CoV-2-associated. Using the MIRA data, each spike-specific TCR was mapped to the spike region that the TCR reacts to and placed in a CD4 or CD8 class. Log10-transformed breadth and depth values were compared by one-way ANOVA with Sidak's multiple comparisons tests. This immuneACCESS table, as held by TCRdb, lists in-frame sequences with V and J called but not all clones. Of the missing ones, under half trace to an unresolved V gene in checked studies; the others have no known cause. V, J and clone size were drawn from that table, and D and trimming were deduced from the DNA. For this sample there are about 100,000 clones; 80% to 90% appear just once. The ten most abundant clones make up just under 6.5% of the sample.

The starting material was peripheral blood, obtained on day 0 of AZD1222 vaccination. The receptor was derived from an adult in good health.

CDR3 region: CASYQGGAAFF. The DNA sequence follows: TGTGCCAGCTACCAGGGCGGCGCGGCTTTCTTT. The chain was built from TRBV6-5 and TRBJ1-1; TRBD1 is a weak D gene call, 5 bases matching. V loses 8 bases, J loses 11 bases, and the germline ends lie 15 bases apart. Sequences MNHEY (CDR1) and SVGAGI (CDR2) are obtained from the germline V gene. From the cysteine through the phenylalanine, the CDR3 covers 11 amino acids. Only the CDR3 part of the read is kept: 33 bases, read in frame from the first base.